This TCR beta chain was sequenced in a study of control samples from healthy donors and cancer patients. Assay used: immunoSEQ multiplex PCR; TCRdb lists only in-frame clones, some missing. The sample lists more than 95,000 clones, more than 75% occurring once. The V end was cut by 4 bases, the J end by 0 bases, with 16 bases between. CDR1 is SGHTS and CDR2 is YDEGEE in the germline V gene. CDR3 length equals 17 residues. The chain recombines TRBV5-8 with TRBJ1-4; TRBD1 is a possible D gene (6 bases). Sequencing was done on a sample of blood. This clonotype was sampled from a man between 40 and 49 years old in good health. CDR3 protein: CASSRGTLFSTNEKLFF. The CDR3 DNA reads TGTGCCAGCAGCCGTGGGACATTGTTCTCAACTAATGAAAAACTGTTTTTT. The full variable domain, rest sourced from reference TRBV5-8 and TRBJ1-4, is EAGVTQSPTHLIKTRGQQATLRCSPISGHTSVYWYQQALGLGLQFLLWYDEGEERNRGNFPPRFSGRQFPNYSSELNVNALELEDSALYLCASSRGTLFSTNEKLFFGSGTQLSVL.